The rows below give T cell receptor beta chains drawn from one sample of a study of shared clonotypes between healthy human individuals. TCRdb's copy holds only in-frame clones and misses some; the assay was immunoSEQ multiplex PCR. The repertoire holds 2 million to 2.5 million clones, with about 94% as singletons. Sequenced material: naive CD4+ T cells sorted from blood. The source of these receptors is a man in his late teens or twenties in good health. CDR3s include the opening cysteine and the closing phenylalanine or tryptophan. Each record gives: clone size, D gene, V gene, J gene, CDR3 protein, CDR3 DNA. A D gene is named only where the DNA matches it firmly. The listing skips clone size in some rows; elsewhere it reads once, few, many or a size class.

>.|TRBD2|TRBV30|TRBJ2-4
CAWSVQGLALAKNIQYF
TGTGCCTGGAGTGTACAGGGACTAGCACTAGCCAAAAACATTCAGTACTTC
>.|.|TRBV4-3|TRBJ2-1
CASRPQGRNEQFF
TGCGCCAGCCGGCCCCAGGGGAGAAATGAGCAGTTCTTC
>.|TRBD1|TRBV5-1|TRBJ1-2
CASSRTGDDYGYTF
TGCGCCAGCAGCAGGACAGGGGACGATTATGGCTACACCTTC
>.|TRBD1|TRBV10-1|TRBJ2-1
CASSDRTGGVNEQFF
TGCGCCAGCAGTGATAGGACAGGGGGCGTAAATGAGCAGTTCTTC
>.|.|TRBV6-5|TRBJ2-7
CASSRGTGYLHEQYF
TGTGCCAGCAGCCGTGGGACGGGGTATCTCCACGAGCAGTACTTC
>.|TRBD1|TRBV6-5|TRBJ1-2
CASRTGTDYGYTF
TGTGCCAGCAGAACCGGGACAGACTATGGCTACACCTTC
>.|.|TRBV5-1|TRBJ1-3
CASSLRGEGNTIYF
TGCGCCAGCAGCTTGCGAGGGGAGGGAAACACCATATATTTT
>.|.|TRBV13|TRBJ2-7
CASSLSSGYPTPSEQYF
TGTGCCAGCAGCTTAAGCTCGGGCTACCCAACTCCCTCCGAGCAGTACTTC
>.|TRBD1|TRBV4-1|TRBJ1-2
CASSHRDRDGYTF
TGCGCCAGCAGCCATCGTGACAGGGATGGCTACACCTTC
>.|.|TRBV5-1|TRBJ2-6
CASSYTAPGANVLTF
TGCGCCAGCAGCTATACAGCCCCTGGGGCCAACGTCCTGACTTTC
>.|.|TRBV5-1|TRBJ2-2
CASSLVAGSAGELFF
TGCGCCAGCAGCTTGGTGGCAGGGTCGGCCGGGGAGCTGTTTTTT
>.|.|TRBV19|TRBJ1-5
CASTPLGGYNQPQHF
TGTGCCAGTACCCCTTTGGGGGGGTACAATCAGCCCCAGCATTTT
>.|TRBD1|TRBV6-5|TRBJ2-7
CASSAIQGRNYEQYF
TGTGCCAGCAGTGCAATACAGGGGCGCAACTACGAGCAGTACTTC
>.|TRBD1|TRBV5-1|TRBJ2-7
CASSQDGQGSEQYF
TGCGCCAGCAGCCAAGACGGACAGGGATCCGAGCAGTACTTC
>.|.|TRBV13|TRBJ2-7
CASSLDQAPPYEQYF
TGTGCCAGCAGCTTAGACCAGGCTCCGCCGTACGAGCAGTACTTC
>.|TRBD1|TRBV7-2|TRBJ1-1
CASSLRTGGSNTEAFF
TGTGCCAGCAGCTTAAGGACAGGGGGGTCAAACACTGAAGCTTTCTTT
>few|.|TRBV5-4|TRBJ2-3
CASSLTLESSTDTQYF
TGTGCCAGCAGCCTGACTTTGGAGTCTAGCACAGATACGCAGTATTTT
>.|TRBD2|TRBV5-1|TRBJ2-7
CASSSGLAGEQYF
TGCGCCAGCAGTTCGGGACTAGCGGGCGAGCAGTACTTC
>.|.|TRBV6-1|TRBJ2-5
CASSEGRGETQYF
TGTGCCAGCAGTGAAGGTCGGGGAGAGACCCAGTACTTC
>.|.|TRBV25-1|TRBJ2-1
CASSERPYNEQFF
TGTGCCAGCAGTGAACGGCCATACAATGAGCAGTTCTTC
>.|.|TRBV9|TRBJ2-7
CASSAGDVSYEQYF
TGTGCCAGCAGCGCCGGGGACGTCTCCTACGAGCAGTACTTC
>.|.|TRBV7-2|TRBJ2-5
CASSLVWTGETQYF
TGTGCCAGCAGCTTAGTATGGACCGGAGAGACCCAGTACTTC
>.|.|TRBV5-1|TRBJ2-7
CASSLVSGSSYEQYF
TGCGCCAGCAGCTTGGTAAGCGGTAGCTCCTACGAGCAGTACTTC
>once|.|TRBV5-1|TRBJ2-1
CASSLGQLGYNEQFF
TGCGCCAGCAGCTTGGGCCAGCTGGGGTACAATGAGCAGTTCTTC
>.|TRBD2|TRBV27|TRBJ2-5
CASSLSTSGGVLGTQYF
TGTGCCAGCAGTTTATCGACTAGCGGGGGCGTCCTTGGGACCCAGTACTTC
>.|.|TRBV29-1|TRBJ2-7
CSVPSEGRYEQYF
TGCAGCGTACCCTCTGAGGGCCGCTACGAGCAGTACTTC
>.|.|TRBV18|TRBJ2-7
CASSPASTSWEQYF
TGTGCCAGCTCACCTGCGTCAACTAGCTGGGAGCAGTACTTC
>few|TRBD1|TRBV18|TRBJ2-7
CASSPRRQGEEQYF
TGTGCCAGCTCACCAAGGCGACAGGGGGAGGAGCAGTACTTC
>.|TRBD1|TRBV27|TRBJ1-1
CASSLWGQSATEAFF
TGTGCCAGCAGTTTATGGGGACAGTCGGCCACTGAAGCTTTCTTT
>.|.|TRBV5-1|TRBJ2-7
CASSLGQSYEQYF
TGCGCCAGCAGCTTGGGACAGTCCTACGAGCAGTACTTC
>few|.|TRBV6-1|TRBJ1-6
CASSEGVLAPLHF
TGTGCCAGTTCAGAAGGGGTTCTGGCACCCCTCCACTTT
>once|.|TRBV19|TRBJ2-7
CASQGVGEQYF
TGTGCCAGCCAAGGGGTGGGCGAGCAGTACTTC
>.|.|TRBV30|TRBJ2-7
CAWLRVGTYEQHF
TGTGCCTGGCTGAGGGTGGGAACCTACGAGCAGCACTTC
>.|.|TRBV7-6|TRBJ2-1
CASSLARGVRGDNEQFF
TGTGCCAGCAGCTTAGCGCGAGGAGTCCGGGGCGACAATGAGCAGTTCTTC
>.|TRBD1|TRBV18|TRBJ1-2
CASSPGTEANYGYTF
TGTGCCAGCTCACCCGGGACAGAAGCTAACTATGGCTACACCTTC
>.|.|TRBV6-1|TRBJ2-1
CASSEIGQRYNEQFF
TGTGCCAGCAGTGAAATCGGACAGCGCTACAATGAGCAGTTCTTC
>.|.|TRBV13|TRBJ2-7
CASSPRGGEQYF
TGTGCCAGCAGCCCCAGGGGGGGGGAGCAGTACTTC
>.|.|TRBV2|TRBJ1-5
CASSDAGGANQPQHF
TGTGCCAGCAGTGATGCGGGGGGGGCCAATCAGCCCCAGCATTTT
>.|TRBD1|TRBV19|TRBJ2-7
CASSSQGAGYEQYF
TGTGCCAGTAGTTCGCAGGGGGCGGGCTACGAGCAGTACTTC
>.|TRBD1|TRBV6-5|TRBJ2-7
CASSPYRGPYEQYF
TGTGCCAGCAGTCCCTACAGGGGCCCCTACGAGCAGTACTTC
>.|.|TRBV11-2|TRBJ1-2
CASSLPSLGGMQGYTF
TGTGCCAGCAGCTTACCGTCCCTCGGGGGGATGCAGGGCTACACCTTC